A single T cell receptor (beta chain) is shown here with its context. Its antigen is not known. This sample is drawn from a study of OX40 agonist ivuxolimab in advanced cancers. Study details: Ivuxolimab, an antibody that agonizes OX40 (CD134), was administered to the patients.

Libraries were prepared by immunoSEQ multiplex PCR; TCRdb keeps only in-frame clonotypes and omits some of them. The repertoire holds tens of thousands of clones, with over 75% as singletons. J gave up 4 bases and V 4 bases, and 12 bases lay outside the gene matches. The CDR3 runs 17 residues. Germline CDR1 MDHEN, CDR2 SYDVKM. Findings and limits, study-wide: Blood T cells, both CD4+ and CD8+, expanded clonally by week 6 at 0.1 to 3.0 mg/kg.

Anyone with autoimmune disease history or systemic immunosuppression was excluded. This specimen consisted of CD4+ or CD8+ T cells sorted from blood, obtained in a trial of the OX40 agonist ivuxolimab. The sequence was collected from an adult with an advanced solid tumor such as melanoma, head and neck, liver or kidney cancer. V gene TRBV28 combines with J gene TRBJ2-1, with 8 nucleotides matching TRBD2. CDR3 nucleotide sequence: TGTGCCAGCAGTTCGCTCCTTCTAGCGGGCCGGTACAATGAGCAGTTCTTC. Its translation: CASSSLLLAGRYNEQFF.